This T cell receptor beta chain was captured in a study of brain T cells in children with intractable seizures (TCRdb year 2021). For the wider study: As a first screen for immune gene transcripts, resected brain tissue from approximately 50 pediatric epilepsy surgery cases was run on a NanoString immunology panel. About 70% of the 12 selected surgery cases also had pre-surgery blood sequenced, which left four cases with brain tissue only.

TCR beta chain sequences were generated from genomic DNA using the immunoSEQ assay. Per the source publication's procedure: CDR3 sequences not starting with the conserved framework cysteine at position 104 were manually removed. To get clonality, the normalized Shannon's Diversity Index was subtracted from one, giving values from 0 (maximal diversity) to 1 (oligoclonal). To check whether a given CDR3 had different frequencies in two samples, for example brain versus blood, chi-squared comparison-of-proportions tests were used. Public clonotypes were identified by searching immuneACCESS, and similarity to known antiviral clonotypes was assessed with the VDJdb browser. This immuneACCESS table, as held by TCRdb, lists in-frame sequences with V and J called but not all clones. Of the missing ones, under half trace to an unresolved V gene in checked studies; the others have no known cause. The V and J calls and clone size come from that table; D and trimming were worked out from the DNA. Here the sample has thousands of clones; nearly 75% occur a single time. The top ten hold approximately 9.5% of the sample.

What the authors observed across the whole study: Top 50 brain clonotypes included public and private clones; each case's most abundant public CDR3 closely resembled known HCMV, EBV or influenza A epitope-specific CDR3s. Viral specificity was inferred only from CDR3 sequence similarity, and patients' HCMV serostatus was unknown. Sequencing depth differed between pre- and post-surgery blood, so clones missing from the pre-surgery sample may reflect undersampling.

Sample time point, as interpreted from the label and publication: resected brain tissue, or blood drawn just prior to surgery. The surgery cases showing the highest brain T cell transcript signatures were chosen for TCR beta chain sequencing of brain tissue and, when available, of blood. Before surgery, patients had received at least one anti-epileptic drug. The TCR-sequenced patients were children whose drug-resistant epilepsy was caused by tuberous sclerosis complex, focal cortical dysplasia, Rasmussen encephalitis or hemimegalencephaly. The brain samples were frozen blocks of fresh, involved tissue resected during epilepsy surgery. The Monarch genomic DNA purification kit was used to extract bulk genomic DNA from unsorted brain tissue and from whole blood. The CDR3, from cysteine to phenylalanine, totals 16 residues. CDR3 DNA is the only sequence kept; it has 48 bases, read in frame from the first base. The CDR1 and CDR2 encoded by the germline V gene (reference sequence) are SGHKS and YYEKEE. At the junction V is shortened by 0 bases and J by 0 bases, with 11 bases in between.

Comment on this clone: The target of this receptor is not known. Base-call qualities are not available, and no considerably larger clone is one nucleotide away.

Sequenced material: resected brain tissue, taken at surgery. The chain was built from TRBV5-5 and TRBJ2-3, with an unclear D gene assignment. This TCR was sampled from a boy under two years old with tuberous sclerosis and intractable seizures. The CDR3 region reads CASSLEQVWSTDTQYF. The DNA reads TGTGCCAGCAGCTTGGAGCAGGTATGGAGCACAGATACGCAGTATTTT. With the rest looked up from the reference TRBV5-5 and TRBJ2-3 genes rather than sequenced, the full variable domain is DAGVTQSPTHLIKTRGQQVTLRCSPISGHKSVSWYQQVLGQGPQFIFQYYEKEERGRGNFPDRFSARQFPNYSSELNVNALLLGDSALYLCASSLEQVWSTDTQYFGPGTRLTVL.